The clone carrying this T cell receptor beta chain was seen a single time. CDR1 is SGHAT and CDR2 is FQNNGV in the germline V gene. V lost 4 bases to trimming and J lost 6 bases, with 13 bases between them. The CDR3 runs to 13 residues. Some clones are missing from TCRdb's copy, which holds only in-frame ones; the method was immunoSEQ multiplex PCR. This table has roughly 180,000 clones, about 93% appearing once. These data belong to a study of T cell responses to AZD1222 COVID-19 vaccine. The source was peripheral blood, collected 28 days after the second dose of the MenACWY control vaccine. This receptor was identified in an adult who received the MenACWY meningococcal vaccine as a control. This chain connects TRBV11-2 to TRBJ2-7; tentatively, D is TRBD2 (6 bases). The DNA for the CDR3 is TGTGCCAGCAGCTCCGGGGGTGGGGGCGAGCAGTACTTC. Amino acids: CASSSGGGGEQYF.